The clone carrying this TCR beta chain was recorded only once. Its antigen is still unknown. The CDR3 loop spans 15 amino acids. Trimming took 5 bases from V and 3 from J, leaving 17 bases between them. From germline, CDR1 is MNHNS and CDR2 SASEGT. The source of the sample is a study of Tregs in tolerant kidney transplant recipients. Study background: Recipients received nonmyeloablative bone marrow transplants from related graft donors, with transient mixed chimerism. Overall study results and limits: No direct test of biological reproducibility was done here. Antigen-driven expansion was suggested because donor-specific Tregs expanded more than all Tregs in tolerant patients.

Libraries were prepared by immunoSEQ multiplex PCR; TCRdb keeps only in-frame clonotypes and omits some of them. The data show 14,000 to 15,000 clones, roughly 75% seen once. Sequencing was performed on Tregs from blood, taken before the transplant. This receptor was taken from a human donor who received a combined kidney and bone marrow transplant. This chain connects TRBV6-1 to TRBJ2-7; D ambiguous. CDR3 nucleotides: TGTGCCAGCAGTAACTACCTGGAACTTTTCTACGAGCAGTACTTC. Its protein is CASSNYLELFYEQYF.